The T cell receptor (beta chain) described here comes from a study of read filtering for tumor transcriptome and immune sequencing. For the study at large: Patients were 17 male and around 13 female, mean age around 66 years, range about 47 to 80.

Study conclusions and caveats: The sorted CD138-negative fraction was a mixed bone marrow immune population, not purified T cells. Around 85% of IR-seq clonotypes had one read, totaling around 3.3% of reads; RNA-seq: 74.6% and 44.6%.

The library was built from approximately 400 ng RNA with molecular barcoded adaptors for alpha/delta and beta/gamma chains. TCRdb used MiXCR to reprocess the reads, holding one entry per CDR3 protein. Found here are fewer than 50,000 distinct CDR3 sequences, about 13% of them singletons; the top ten hold around a quarter. This clonotype was counted at least ten times. The antigen is undetermined. The V end was cut by 4 bases, the J end by 0 bases, with 5 bases between. Per the germline V gene, CDR1 is SGHVS and CDR2 is FNYEAQ. The CDR3 is made up of 13 amino acids. The source of this sequence is a donor aged 40 or over with multiple myeloma. The sample comprised a population of CD138-negative cells sorted from bone marrow. V is TRBV7-6 and J is TRBJ2-3; D is undetermined. CDR3 loop: CASSSPSTDTQYF. CDR3 bases: TGTGCCAGCAGCTCCCCAAGCACAGATACGCAGTATTTT.